The clone carrying this TCR beta chain showed up just once. Original data processing: Amplified reference gene primers provided the basis for estimating nucleated cell counts. Clones were sequenced by immunoSEQ multiplex PCR, and TCRdb holds only the in-frame ones, with some missing. The V and J calls and clone size come from that table; D and trimming were worked out from the DNA. The data show more than 200,000 clones, roughly four fifths seen once. Recruited during active infection, patients (from Seattle) were subsequently followed longitudinally. There are 13 residues in the CDR3. Trimming took off 5 bases at V and 3 bases at J, with 10 bases between the two ends. Germline CDR1 reads ENHRY; CDR2 reads SYGVKD. This specimen comes from a study of blood T cell repertoires in COVID-19. Across the whole study: Material from acute and convalescent COVID-19 was sourced from the United States, Italy and Spain. The cDNA or gDNA used as material had been derived from T cells, B-cell-depleted T cells, or PBMCs.

This TCR was sampled from a woman at least 80 years old with COVID-19, enrolled during active disease. This chain connects TRBV10-3 to TRBJ1-1, with D possibly matching TRBD1 (6 bases). Sequenced input: peripheral blood. The CDR3 DNA reads as TGTGCCATCAGTAACAGGGATGACACTGAAGCTTTCTTT. It is translated as CAISNRDDTEAFF.